This T cell receptor (beta chain) was documented in a study of T cells after posttransplantation cyclophosphamide. General observations from the study: Recipient CMV seropositivity and CMV reactivation strongly tracked TRB clonality. Donor CD8+ memory clones often dominated recipient blood repertoires at later times.

Data came from immunoSEQ multiplex PCR; TCRdb stores just in-frame clones and leaves some out. The profile covers about 1,500 clones, with 65% to 85% appearing a single time and 9.5% to 11% taken by the ten largest. A marrow graft followed busulfan-fludarabine conditioning, with cyclophosphamide on days +3 and +4. As regards this clone: As yet, its antigen is unknown.

The V end lost 5 bases, the J end lost 6 bases, and 20 bases lay between the germline ends. The germline V gene has CDR1 SNHLY and CDR2 FYNNEI. The CDR3 contains 15 residues. Sequences were derived from CD4+ T cells sorted from PBMCs, sampled more than 220 days after allogeneic stem cell transplant with posttransplant cyclophosphamide. This chain uses TRBV2 with TRBJ2-7, with D perhaps TRBD2 (6 bases). This receptor was taken from a female patient aged 60 to 70 who received an allogeneic stem cell transplant from an unrelated donor, was CMV-positive, and had acute GVHD only. Some T cells may be provided by the graft donor. The CDR3 bases are TGTGCCAGCAGTCCAGACACTGCGATGGGAGGCGAGCAGTACTTC. It is translated as CASSPDTAMGGEQYF.